The source of this T cell receptor beta chain is a study of spatial heterogeneity in lung cancer (dated by TCRdb to about 2019). As for the study more broadly: More beta-chain than alpha-chain transcripts were consistently detected, likely reflecting higher beta-chain transcript abundance. Both alpha and beta chains were TCR-sequenced in roughly 200 tumor regions, under 70 matched nontumor lung samples and roughly 54 PBMC samples obtained at surgery. The study quantitatively compared TCR alpha and beta repertoires across multiple tumor regions, matched nontumor lung and blood in non-small cell lung cancer. The study linked features of the TCR repertoire to counts of nonsynonymous mutations, which were determined by whole-exome sequencing of tumor tissue. In the raw uncorrected reads, each unique combination of TCR and UMI appeared more than ten times on average.

This clonotype was counted between two and nine times. What this receptor recognizes is not known. Base qualities are missing; no much larger clone stands one base away. The time point label, read with the paper, signifies: sample taken at primary tumor resection. Without any cell sorting, TCR sequencing was performed on whole RNA extracted either from tumor and nontumor lung tissue or from cryopreserved PBMC samples. The donors were more than 65 patients from the lung TRACERx cohort who had early-stage, untreated non-small cell lung cancer. A patient was chosen for TCR sequencing only when enough RNA was available from at least two tumor regions. Results and caveats for the whole study, not just this receptor: Ubiquitous expanded tumor TCRs showed up in blood more often at tumor resection than at routine follow-up. Confirming at a functional level the hypothesis that regional TCRs recognize regional mutations was considered to require additional single-cell paired TCR alpha and beta sequencing.

Receptor amplification or capture employed 5' RACE. The instrument was a NextSeq 500. In the TCR library protocol, a unique molecular identifier was attached to each TCR cDNA molecule so that PCR and sequencing errors could be corrected. The authors' pipeline ran thus. TCR identification, UMI-based error correction and CDR3 extraction were all carried out with Decombinator tools. TCRs above a frequency of 2 per 1,000, corresponding to the top 1% of the tumor frequency distribution, were defined as expanded. Each repertoire was subsampled 100 times to 5,000 TCRs, after which Renyi diversity was computed with the R vegan package. To build CDR3 similarity networks, amino acid triplet string-kernel similarity was used, and CDR3s were connected when their pairwise similarity was above 0.82. TCRdb reprocessing: public reads trimmed at Q25 with fastp, clones called with MiXCR, in-frame beta chains kept. Each record represents a unique CDR3 protein, reported with the most common genes and DNA among its rows. TCRdb's processing, not the authors', yielded these V and J calls. Within this sample are about 50,000 distinct CDR3 sequences, with 7.5% to 8% of them counted one time only. About an eighth of the sample is in the top ten clones.

V and J lose 4 bases and 4 bases, and a span of 19 bases separates them. The cysteine opens and the phenylalanine closes a CDR3 of 17 amino acids. Only the CDR3 DNA stays, 51 bases, in frame from base 1. The germline V gene supplies CDR1 LGHNA and CDR2 YSLEER. This receptor was obtained from a female donor with early-stage non-small cell lung cancer. The starting material was PBMCs, obtained at surgery. This sequence uses TRBV4-3 and TRBJ1-4; TRBD1 might be the D gene, on 5 matching bases. The encoded CDR3 is CASSPELGGGYNEKLFF. The DNA reads TGCGCCAGCAGCCCCGAACTCGGGGGGGGTTATAATGAAAAACTGTTTTTT.